The 18 T cell receptor beta chains below all came from one sample that was sequenced in a study of blood T cell repertoires in COVID-19. Measured with immunoSEQ multiplex PCR; TCRdb has only the in-frame clones, and not every one. The table has 150,000 to 160,000 clones, about 89% seen once; the top ten hold around 0.55%. The sample was peripheral blood. These receptors were collected from a man in his fifties with acute or convalescent COVID-19.

This chain joins TRBV6-6 and TRBJ1-1; 7 nucleotides match TRBD1. CDR1 and CDR2 from the germline V gene are MNHNY and SVGAGI (reference sequence). V lost 6 bases, J lost 1 base, and 8 bases stayed unmatched. The CDR3 consists of 15 residues. CDR3 protein: CASRIGTDQNTEAFF. The CDR3 DNA reads TGTGCCAGCAGAATAGGGACAGACCAGAACACTGAAGCTTTCTTT.

This clone was seen more than once but under ten times. The chain joins TRBV20-1 to TRBJ1-1; D perhaps matches TRBD1 (6 bases). Germline CDR1 DFQATT, CDR2 SNEGSKA (reference sequence). V shed 3 bases and J shed 2 bases, with 16 bases lying between them. The CDR3 has 15 amino acids. The CDR3: CSASIADRTNTEAFF. The CDR3 nucleotides are TGCAGTGCTAGTATCGCCGACAGGACTAACACTGAAGCTTTCTTT.

This chain uses TRBV6-6 with TRBJ2-4; D perhaps matches TRBD2 (5 bases). The CDR3 has 14 amino acids. V was trimmed by 9 bases and J by 0 bases, leaving 12 bases between them. From germline, CDR1 is MNHNY and CDR2 SVGAGI (reference sequence). The CDR3 loop is CASMMRVAKNIQYF. The CDR3 nucleotides are TGTGCCAGTATGATGCGGGTAGCCAAAAACATTCAGTACTTC.

The genes are TRBV6-5 and TRBJ1-3, with TRBD1 as a possible D gene (5 bases). The length of the CDR3 is 15 residues. Trimming pared 0 bases from V and 4 bases from J, leaving 10 bases between. Germline CDR1 reads MNHEY; CDR2 reads SVGAGI. The CDR3: CASSYSAGVGNTIYF. CDR3 nucleotide sequence: TGTGCCAGCAGTTACTCAGCGGGGGTAGGAAACACCATATATTTT.

This clone has only one observation. J is TRBJ2-1 and V is TRBV15, with D perhaps TRBD2 (5 bases). This CDR3 comprises 15 residues. Germline-derived CDR1 and CDR2 are LNHNV and YYDKDF (reference sequence). With 8 bases removed from V and 0 bases from J, the gap between germline ends came to 14 bases. The DNA for the CDR3 is TGTGCCACCCGAGAGCGTGGGAGCTCCTACAATGAGCAGTTCTTC. It specifies CATRERGSSYNEQFF.

The chain recombines TRBV6-5 with TRBJ2-7, with D perhaps TRBD1 (6 bases). The CDR3 is made up of 13 amino acids. Germline V gene sequence: CDR1 MNHEY, CDR2 SVGAGI. The V end was cut by 2 bases, the J end by 3 bases, with 8 bases between. The CDR3, as DNA: TGTGCCAGCAGTTACGGCAGGGGCTACGAGCAGTACTTC. Protein: CASSYGRGYEQYF.

The V gene is TRBV19, the J gene TRBJ2-5, with D unclear. Germline CDR1 is LNHDA and CDR2 is SQIVND (reference sequence). The CDR3 has 13 amino acids. Trimming removed 3 bases from V and 1 base from J, with 6 bases in between. The CDR3 here is CASSIYFQETQYF. CDR3 coding DNA: TGTGCCAGTAGTATCTACTTCCAAGAGACCCAGTACTTC.

V gene TRBV6-5 combines with J gene TRBJ1-6, with 8 bases that match TRBD1. The trim removed 4 bases at V and 7 bases at J, leaving 6 bases unmatched. The germline V gene has CDR1 MNHEY and CDR2 SVGAGI. The CDR3 covers 15 residues. CDR3 nucleotides: TGTGCCAGCAGTTCCAGGGGGCGCAAAAATTCACCCCTCCACTTT. Its translation: CASSSRGRKNSPLHF.

V usage is TRBV5-1 and J usage is TRBJ1-4, with no clear D. CDR3 length equals 14 residues. Germline V lookup: CDR1 SGHRS, CDR2 YFSETQ. The V end was cut by 4 bases, the J end by 4 bases, with 11 bases between. The CDR3 region has the DNA TGCGCCAGCAGCCAAGCGGGAGGTAATGAAAAACTGTTTTTT. Translated: CASSQAGGNEKLFF. The entire variable domain, with the rest obtained from reference TRBV5-1 and TRBJ1-4, is as follows: KAGVTQTPRYLIKTRGQQVTLSCSPISGHRSVSWYQQTPGQGLQFLFEYFSETQRNKGNFPGRFSGRQFSNSRSEMNVSTLELGDSALYLCASSQAGGNEKLFFGSGTQLSVL.

The chain has TRBV7-6 and TRBJ2-5, with 10 bases that match TRBD2. V trimming: 3 bases; J trimming: 5 bases; junction bases outside the gene matches: 9. The CDR3 sequence is 16 residues long. Looked up from germline, CDR1 is SGHVS and CDR2 is FNYEAQ. CDR3 sequence: CASSFAASGGGETQYF. The DNA for the CDR3 is TGTGCCAGCAGCTTCGCGGCTAGCGGGGGAGGGGAGACCCAGTACTTC.

The chain employs TRBV7-2 and TRBJ1-2, with D unclear. CDR3 length: 13 residues. Germline CDR1 reads SGHTA; CDR2 reads FQGNSA. The V gene lost 3 bases and the J gene lost 8 bases, with 13 bases spanning the gap. This chain's CDR3 is CASSLEQSFGYTF. The CDR3 DNA reads as TGTGCCAGCAGCTTGGAACAGTCCTTCGGCTACACCTTC.

The chain is built from TRBV28 and TRBJ2-7, with D unresolved. The germline V gene has CDR1 MDHEN and CDR2 SYDVKM. V was clipped by 3 bases and J by 2 bases, with 5 bases between them. The CDR3 totals 12 residues. This chain's CDR3 is CASSFLTYEQYF. As DNA, the CDR3 is TGTGCCAGCAGTTTTTTAACCTACGAGCAGTACTTC.

The genes are TRBV7-9 and TRBJ1-1; TRBD1 matches at 7 bases. Germline CDR1 SEHNR, CDR2 FQNEAQ (reference sequence). The CDR3 covers 15 residues. J was trimmed by 0 bases and V by 6 bases; bases with no gene match: 7. This CDR3 is CASSQDRAVNTEAFF. CDR3 nucleotide sequence: TGTGCCAGCAGTCAAGACAGGGCGGTGAACACTGAAGCTTTCTTT.

The chain links TRBV5-6 to TRBJ2-1; possibly TRBD1 for D (5 bases). The CDR3 is 17 residues long. Trimming removed 3 bases at V and 0 bases at J, with 16 bases between. CDR1 SGHDT and CDR2 YYEEEE come from the germline V gene. CDR3 DNA sequence: TGTGCCAGCAGCTACCTTTCAGGGATCCCCTCCTACAATGAGCAGTTCTTC. Translation: CASSYLSGIPSYNEQFF. Variable domain in full (rest from reference TRBV5-6 and TRBJ2-1): DAGVTQSPTHLIKTRGQQVTLRCSPKSGHDTVSWYQQALGQGPQFIFQYYEEEERQRGNFPDRFSGHQFPNYSSELNVNALLLGDSALYLCASSYLSGIPSYNEQFFGPGTRLTVL.

The chain links TRBV6-4 to TRBJ2-2; 8 nucleotides match TRBD1. Trimming at V came to 8 bases and at J to 7 bases, leaving 6 bases not matched to a gene. Germline loops: CDR1 MRHNA, CDR2 SNTAGT. The CDR3 loop spans 13 amino acids. CDR3 nucleotide sequence: TGTGCCAGCGGACAGGGCGTTGGCGGGGAGCTGTTTTTT. Translating gives CASGQGVGGELFF.

The chain uses TRBV19 and TRBJ1-4; the match to TRBD1 covers 7 bases. The CDR3 totals 14 residues. The J segment lost 5 bases and the V segment lost 7 bases, leaving 7 bases of the junction unmatched. Germline V CDR1 and CDR2: LNHDA, SQIVND (reference sequence). The CDR3 reads CASTPGTVNEKLFF. The DNA of the CDR3 is TGTGCCAGTACCCCTGGGACAGTCAATGAAAAACTGTTTTTT.

V and J are TRBV29-1 and TRBJ2-2, with 8 bases fitting TRBD1. The V gene's germline CDR1 is SQVTM and CDR2 ANQGSEA. The V segment lost 5 bases and the J segment 2 bases; nucleotides outside the gene matches: 7. This CDR3 spans 15 amino acids. CDR3 nucleotides: TGCAGCGTTACCGGGACAGGCACAAACACCGGGGAGCTGTTTTTT. This codes for CSVTGTGTNTGELFF.

The chain joins TRBV7-2 to TRBJ2-1, with D tentatively TRBD1 (5 bases). Trimming left V 3 bases short and J 10 bases short, with 19 bases between. The length of the CDR3 is 15 residues. Per germline, CDR1 SGHTA and CDR2 FQGNSA. The CDR3 region is CASSLAWSGQGEQFF. The CDR3 coding sequence is TGTGCCAGCAGCTTGGCCTGGTCGGGCCAGGGCGAGCAGTTCTTC.